These 21 T cell receptor beta chains share one sample of origin, sequenced in a study of vaccination effects on CD4 cells after COVID-19. CD4+ T cells specific for antigen were expanded with viral peptide pools by the ViraFEST assay before sequencing. Cultured cells yielded isolated CD4+ T cells after 10 days. Having tested negative for nucleocapsid antibodies, the vaccine recipients showed no prior SARS-CoV-2 infection. These receptors lack a known antigen. Profiled with immunoSEQ multiplex PCR; TCRdb holds only in-frame clones, not every one. Of about 23,000 clones listed, approximately 74% are singletons. This specimen consisted of CD4+ T cells from PBMCs cultured with HCoV-NL63 spike peptides, obtained before COVID-19 vaccination. These receptors all come from a human donor who received a COVID-19 vaccine.

This chain joins TRBV5-1 and TRBJ1-2; 10 positions match TRBD1. With V trimmed by 3 bases and J by 8 bases, 10 bases remained unmatched. Germline V gene sequence: CDR1 SGHRS, CDR2 YFSETQ. The CDR3 is 15 amino acids. This chain's CDR3 is CASSSATGTGEGYTF. Here the CDR3 DNA reads TGCGCCAGCAGCTCGGCGACCGGGACAGGGGAAGGCTACACCTTC.

The chain has TRBV6-5 and TRBJ2-3; TRBD2 matches 8 bases. Per germline, CDR1 MNHEY and CDR2 SVGAGI. The ends lost 3 bases at V and 6 bases at J; junction bases unmatched: 8. This CDR3 has 15 residues. The CDR3 protein is CASSYSGTSGDTQYF. The CDR3, as DNA: TGTGCCAGCAGTTATAGCGGGACTAGTGGTGATACGCAGTATTTT.

CDR3 sequence reads: CASRWDSNEQFF. The CDR3 DNA reads as TGTGCCAGCAGATGGGACTCCAATGAGCAGTTCTTC. The chain links TRBV5-4 to TRBJ2-1; D possibly corresponds to TRBD2 (6 bases). The CDR3 sequence is 12 residues long. Trimming removed 5 bases from V and 6 bases from J, with 9 bases in between. Germline CDR1 reads SGHNT; CDR2 reads YYREEE (reference sequence). The variable domain in full, with the rest retrieved from reference TRBV5-4 and TRBJ2-1, is ETGVTQSPTHLIKTRGQQVTLRCSSQSGHNTVSWYQQALGQGPQFIFQYYREEENGRGNFPPRFSGLQFPNYSSELNVNALELDDSALYLCASRWDSNEQFFGPGTRLTVL.

This chain links TRBV19 with TRBJ2-7, with D possibly TRBD2 on 6 matching bases. Germline values: CDR1 LNHDA, CDR2 SQIVND (reference sequence). Trimming pared 4 bases from V and 2 bases from J, leaving 15 bases between. The CDR3 consists of 15 residues. The DNA for the CDR3 is TGTGCCAGTAGTAAAGGGACTTCTTTAACCTACGAGCAGTACTTC. Its translation: CASSKGTSLTYEQYF.

The chain has TRBV5-1 and TRBJ2-7; 7 bases align to TRBD1. The CDR3 has 17 residues. Germline CDR1 SGHRS, CDR2 YFSETQ. The trim removed 5 bases at V and 2 bases at J, leaving 16 bases unmatched. CDR3 DNA: TGCGCCAGCAGATTGAATACCGGGACAGCGTCCCCCTACGAGCAGTACTTC. Protein: CASRLNTGTASPYEQYF. Supplemented by reference TRBV5-1 and TRBJ2-7, the full variable domain reads KAGVTQTPRYLIKTRGQQVTLSCSPISGHRSVSWYQQTPGQGLQFLFEYFSETQRNKGNFPGRFSGRQFSNSRSEMNVSTLELGDSALYLCASRLNTGTASPYEQYFGPGTRLTVT.

This clone showed up just a few times. The chain carries TRBV29-1 and TRBJ1-1; a possible D gene is TRBD1 (5 bases). Germline V gene sequence: CDR1 SQVTM, CDR2 ANQGSEA. The CDR3 has 11 amino acids. Trimming removed 5 bases from V and 7 bases from J, with 11 bases in between. CDR3 sequence (DNA): TGCAGCGTTCGGGACGGAGGTGAAGCTTTCTTT. Translation: CSVRDGGEAFF.

This rearrangement joins TRBV6-2 or TRBV6-3 to TRBJ1-5; D gene unclear. CDR3 length equals 16 residues. The germline gives CDR1 MNHEY, CDR2 SVGEGT. Trimming shortened V by 4 bases and J by 0 bases, and 13 bases separated the two germline ends. The CDR3 loop reads CASSWIRRISNQPQHF. CDR3 in DNA: TGTGCCAGCAGTTGGATTAGACGGATTAGCAATCAGCCCCAGCATTTT.

This clone was observed a few times. The V call is TRBV11-1, the J call TRBJ1-1, with D possibly being TRBD1 (5 bases). The germline V gene encodes CDR1 SGHAT and CDR2 FQDESV (reference sequence). This CDR3 is 15 amino acids long. The germline V and J ends were trimmed by 5 bases and 1 base, with 14 bases remaining between them. The chain's CDR3 is CASSQLDRQNTEAFF. Written as DNA, the CDR3 is TGTGCCAGCAGCCAACTCGACAGACAGAACACTGAAGCTTTCTTT.

The CDR3 is CASSFRSGRAETQYF. In DNA form, the CDR3 reads TGTGCCAGCAGCTTTCGTAGTGGAAGGGCAGAGACCCAGTACTTC. The chain carries TRBV5-6 and TRBJ2-5; no firm D call. Germline lookup yields CDR1 SGHDT and CDR2 YYEEEE. The V and J ends lost 2 bases and 4 bases respectively, with 15 bases between them. This CDR3 comprises 15 residues.

The sample holds one count of this clone. The chain carries TRBV7-9 and TRBJ2-7, with D possibly being TRBD1 (5 bases). Trimming cost V 1 base and J 5 bases, with 12 bases left between them. The length of the CDR3 is 14 residues. The germline gives CDR1 SEHNR, CDR2 FQNEAQ (reference sequence). CDR3 sequence (DNA): TGTGCCAGCAGCTTAGGACAGTATTCGGACGAGCAGTACTTC. It codes for CASSLGQYSDEQYF.

The chain carries TRBV3-1 (or the pseudogene TRBV3-2) and TRBJ2-2, with 13 bases aligning to TRBD2. After removal of 0 bases from V and 1 base from J, the junction contained 5 bases not matched to a gene. The CDR3 has 19 residues. CDR1 and CDR2 from the germline V gene are LGHDT and YNNKEL (reference sequence). CDR3 residues: CASSQELRTSGRNTGELFF. The DNA of the CDR3 is TGTGCCAGCAGCCAAGAGTTAAGGACTAGCGGGAGGAACACCGGGGAGCTGTTTTTT.

V gene TRBV5-1 combines with J gene TRBJ2-5; the match to TRBD1 covers 9 bases. The CDR3 covers 16 residues. Germline V gene data show CDR1 as SGHRS and CDR2 as YFSETQ. Trimming removed 2 bases from V and 1 base from J; junction bases left unmatched: 6. The CDR3 region has the DNA TGCGCCAGCAGCTTAAGGGGGACAGGGACCCAAGAGACCCAGTACTTC. It encodes CASSLRGTGTQETQYF.

This clone was counted a few times. This chain connects TRBV5-1 to TRBJ1-1; tentatively, D is TRBD1 (5 bases). V lost 0 bases to trimming and J lost 0 bases, with 9 bases between them. CDR3 length: 15 residues. In germline, CDR1 is SGHRS, CDR2 YFSETQ. The CDR3 protein is CASSLGDWLNTEAFF. In DNA form, the CDR3 reads TGCGCCAGCAGCTTGGGGGACTGGCTGAACACTGAAGCTTTCTTT.

This rearrangement joins TRBV6-1 to TRBJ2-1; D call uncertain. In germline, CDR1 is MNHNS, CDR2 SASEGT. Trimming pared 2 bases from V and 0 bases from J, leaving 8 bases between. This CDR3 has 15 residues. The CDR3 sequence: CASSEPRHSYNEQFF. DNA for the CDR3: TGTGCCAGCAGTGAACCCCGCCACTCCTACAATGAGCAGTTCTTC.

This clone was picked up a small number of times. V and J are TRBV5-1 and TRBJ1-3; D call uncertain. The CDR3 covers 16 residues. The V gene lost 3 bases and the J gene lost 1 base, with 14 bases spanning the gap. Germline V gene data show CDR1 as SGHRS and CDR2 as YFSETQ. The chain's CDR3 is CASSSNVIGSGNTIYF. For the CDR3, the DNA is TGCGCCAGCAGCTCGAATGTGATAGGATCTGGAAACACCATATATTTT.

This clone has only a few counts. CDR3 nucleotides: TGCGCCAGCAGCCGGGCCGGGACAGGGAACACTGAAGCTTTCTTT. Translating gives CASSRAGTGNTEAFF. The chain is built from TRBV5-1 and TRBJ1-1, with 8 bases fitting TRBD1. The germline CDR1 and CDR2 sequences are SGHRS and YFSETQ. The CDR3 contains 15 residues. Trimming cost V 4 bases and J 1 base; bases outside gene matches: 6.

The rearrangement links TRBV19 to TRBJ1-4; TRBD1 might be the D (5 bases). The CDR3 has 17 amino acids. V lost 3 bases, J lost 10 bases, and 24 bases lay in between. Per germline, CDR1 LNHDA and CDR2 SQIVND (reference sequence). CDR3 sequence reads: CASSIQPRDRVRGKLFF. CDR3 nucleotides: TGTGCCAGTAGTATTCAACCCCGGGACCGGGTCCGGGGAAAACTGTTTTTT.

The CDR3 region is CASSIGPLQYF. In DNA, the CDR3 is TGTGCCAGTAGTATCGGGCCCCTGCAGTACTTC. The V and J genes are TRBV19 and TRBJ2-7; no clear D gene. Trimming took off 3 bases at V and 9 bases at J, with 9 bases between the two ends. Germline V lookup: CDR1 LNHDA, CDR2 SQIVND (reference sequence). The CDR3 has 11 amino acids.

In this sample, this clone turned up once. V and J are TRBV3-1 (or the pseudogene TRBV3-2) and TRBJ1-5, with 9 nucleotides matching TRBD1. The junction had 0 bases not matched to a gene; V was cut back by 1 base and J by 2 bases. CDR3 length: 15 amino acids. CDR1 and CDR2 (germline): LGHDT, YNNKEL (reference sequence). CDR3 protein: CASSQGTGGNQPQHF. The CDR3 DNA is TGTGCCAGCAGCCAAGGGACAGGGGGCAATCAGCCCCAGCATTTT.

The CDR3 here is CASSPGQGAAGELFF. In DNA form, the CDR3 reads TGTGCCAGCAGCCCGGGACAGGGGGCAGCCGGGGAGCTGTTTTTT. The chain joins TRBV11-1 to TRBJ2-2; 12 bases agree with TRBD1. CDR3 size: 15 residues. V shed 5 bases, J shed 6 bases, and the junction held 4 bases outside the gene matches. The germline gives CDR1 SGHAT, CDR2 FQDESV (reference sequence).

This clone has a single count. The chain couples TRBV7-9 to TRBJ2-3; maybe TRBD1 (6 bases). Germline V gene sequence: CDR1 SEHNR, CDR2 FQNEAQ (reference sequence). CDR3 length: 13 residues. With 5 bases removed from V and 9 bases from J, the gap between germline ends came to 15 bases. CDR3 region: CASSPLTGSTQYF. The CDR3 bases are TGTGCCAGCAGCCCCCTGACAGGCTCAACGCAGTATTTT.